These T cell receptor beta chains were read from a single sample in a study of cytomegalovirus exposure and HLA in healthy donors. Assay: immunoSEQ multiplex PCR; the TCRdb copy retains only in-frame clones and omits some. Of roughly 84,000 clones detected, 78% appear once; the ten largest clones hold 4.5% to 7%. The sequenced sample consisted of PBMCs. These receptors were taken from a male donor in good health and CMV-seropositive. Each CDR3 is given with its conserved first and last residue. Each record gives: V gene, D gene, clone size, J gene, CDR3 protein, CDR3 DNA. The D gene is left open where the match is weak. Clone sizes are given selectively: once, few, many, or a class where the clone is expanded.

V: TRBV5-6
D: NA
size: NA
J: TRBJ1-1
CDR3: CASRGQVYTEAFF
DNA: TGTGCCAGCAGGGGCCAGGTGTACACTGAAGCTTTCTTT

V: TRBV18
D: NA
size: NA
J: TRBJ2-7
CDR3: CASSPPVSYEQYF
DNA: TGTGCCAGCTCACCACCGGTTAGCTACGAGCAGTACTTC

V: TRBV7-8
D: NA
size: NA
J: TRBJ1-2
CDR3: CASSLGGTQLPGIYGYTF
DNA: TGTGCCAGCAGCTTAGGGGGGACACAACTGCCGGGGATCTATGGCTACACCTTC

V: TRBV5-1
D: NA
size: NA
J: TRBJ1-1
CDR3: CASSPYRSRAMNTEAFF
DNA: TGCGCCAGCAGCCCCTACAGGAGTAGGGCTATGAACACTGAAGCTTTCTTT

V: TRBV27
D: TRBD2
size: few
J: TRBJ2-2
CDR3: CASSLAGTSGIFNTGELFF
DNA: TGTGCCAGCAGTTTAGCAGGGACTAGCGGGATTTTTAACACCGGGGAGCTGTTTTTT

V: TRBV7-3
D: NA
size: NA
J: TRBJ2-3
CDR3: CASSFLVAGAGDTQYF
DNA: TGTGCCAGCAGCTTCCTTGTGGCGGGGGCGGGGGATACGCAGTATTTT

V: TRBV6-6
D: TRBD2
size: few
J: TRBJ2-3
CDR3: CASSPGTSSYTDTQYF
DNA: TGTGCCAGCAGTCCCGGGACTAGCAGCTACACAGATACGCAGTATTTT

V: TRBV5-6
D: NA
size: NA
J: TRBJ2-1
CDR3: CASSWVAGEQFF
DNA: TGTGCCAGCAGCTGGGTCGCAGGGGAGCAGTTCTTC

V: TRBV11-3
D: NA
size: NA
J: TRBJ2-3
CDR3: CASSSNLADTQYF
DNA: TGTGCCAGCAGCTCAAACTTGGCAGATACGCAGTATTTT

V: TRBV4-3
D: TRBD1
size: NA
J: TRBJ1-2
CDR3: CASSLDSGQGNRYGYTF
DNA: TGCGCCAGCAGCCTCGACTCGGGACAGGGTAATCGCTATGGCTACACCTTC

V: TRBV7-2
D: NA
size: NA
J: TRBJ1-6
CDR3: CASSSDSTYNSPLHF
DNA: TGTGCCAGCAGCTCGGACAGTACTTATAATTCACCCCTCCACTTT

V: TRBV11-2
D: NA
size: NA
J: TRBJ2-7
CDR3: CASSFLGNEQYF
DNA: TGTGCCAGCAGTTTCCTAGGTAACGAGCAGTACTTC

V: TRBV4-2
D: TRBD2
size: NA
J: TRBJ2-5
CDR3: CASSLGTTEKETQYF
DNA: TGTGCCAGCAGCCTTGGGACTACCGAAAAAGAGACCCAGTACTTC

V: TRBV7-8
D: TRBD1
size: NA
J: TRBJ2-7
CDR3: CASTSPWDRGYEQYF
DNA: TGTGCCAGCACCTCCCCCTGGGACAGGGGCTACGAGCAGTACTTC

V: TRBV10-3
D: TRBD1
size: NA
J: TRBJ1-6
CDR3: CAISETGGYNSPLHF
DNA: TGTGCCATCAGTGAGACAGGGGGCTATAATTCACCCCTCCACTTT

V: TRBV5-4
D: NA
size: NA
J: TRBJ1-4
CDR3: CASSSLGAAGEKLFF
DNA: TGTGCCAGCAGCTCGCTGGGGGCGGCGGGTGAAAAACTGTTTTTT

V: TRBV2
D: NA
size: NA
J: TRBJ2-5
CDR3: CASRAAQGKETQYF
DNA: TGTGCCAGCAGGGCAGCCCAGGGTAAAGAGACCCAGTACTTC

V: TRBV6-6
D: NA
size: NA
J: TRBJ2-7
CDR3: CASSPPNRVSSYEQYF
DNA: TGTGCCAGCAGTCCCCCCAACAGGGTGAGCTCCTACGAGCAGTACTTC

V: TRBV5-1
D: NA
size: NA
J: TRBJ2-2
CDR3: CASSSQDTGELFF
DNA: TGCGCCAGCAGCTCGCAGGATACCGGGGAGCTGTTTTTT

V: TRBV7-9
D: TRBD2
size: few
J: TRBJ2-7
CDR3: CASSSLSGGGSYEQYF
DNA: TGTGCCAGCAGCTCCCTTAGCGGGGGGGGCTCTTACGAGCAGTACTTC

V: TRBV10-1
D: TRBD2
size: few
J: TRBJ2-5
CDR3: CASSSKASGDQETQYF
DNA: TGCGCCAGCAGCAGTAAGGCTAGCGGGGACCAAGAGACCCAGTACTTC

V: TRBV29-1
D: NA
size: NA
J: TRBJ1-1
CDR3: CSVEIGLGGTEAFF
DNA: TGCAGCGTTGAAATCGGCCTCGGGGGCACTGAAGCTTTCTTT

V: TRBV4-2
D: NA
size: NA
J: TRBJ2-4
CDR3: CASSQEQAPKNIQYF
DNA: TGTGCCAGCAGCCAAGAACAGGCCCCCAAAAACATTCAGTACTTC

V: TRBV9
D: NA
size: NA
J: TRBJ2-5
CDR3: CASSVDRETQYF
DNA: TGTGCCAGCAGCGTAGATCGGGAGACCCAGTACTTC

V: TRBV5-6
D: NA
size: NA
J: TRBJ2-1
CDR3: CASSLASGSISYNEQFF
DNA: TGTGCCAGCAGCTTGGCATCGGGGTCCATCTCCTACAATGAGCAGTTCTTC

V: TRBV19
D: NA
size: NA
J: TRBJ2-3
CDR3: CASSNRLPADTQYF
DNA: TGTGCCAGTAGTAACCGACTGCCGGCAGATACGCAGTATTTT

V: TRBV19
D: TRBD1
size: NA
J: TRBJ2-3
CDR3: CASTQTGWRTDTQYF
DNA: TGTGCCAGTACCCAGACAGGGTGGCGCACAGATACGCAGTATTTT

V: TRBV4-1
D: TRBD2
size: NA
J: TRBJ2-2
CDR3: CASSATSGSFGGELFF
DNA: TGCGCCAGCAGCGCGACTAGCGGGAGCTTTGGCGGGGAGCTGTTTTTT

V: TRBV6-1
D: NA
size: NA
J: TRBJ1-5
CDR3: CASSESGNSNQPQHF
DNA: TGTGCCAGCAGTGAATCCGGGAATAGCAATCAGCCCCAGCATTTT

V: TRBV15
D: NA
size: few
J: TRBJ1-4
CDR3: CATSRDVVDSFNEKLFF
DNA: TGTGCCACCAGCAGAGATGTCGTAGACAGCTTTAATGAAAAACTGTTTTTT

V: TRBV5-6
D: TRBD2
size: NA
J: TRBJ2-3
CDR3: CASTSLAGTTDTQYF
DNA: TGTGCCAGCACTTCCCTAGCGGGGACCACAGATACGCAGTATTTT

V: TRBV19
D: NA
size: once
J: TRBJ2-7
CDR3: CASSNDRRISYEQYF
DNA: TGTGCCAGTAGTAATGACAGGCGAATTAGCTACGAGCAGTACTTC

V: TRBV29-1
D: TRBD1
size: NA
J: TRBJ2-7
CDR3: CSVEGTGGGNEQYF
DNA: TGCAGCGTTGAAGGGACAGGGGGAGGGAACGAGCAGTACTTC

V: TRBV4-1
D: NA
size: NA
J: TRBJ2-7
CDR3: CASSQNLAFTYEQYF
DNA: TGCGCCAGCAGCCAAAACCTAGCTTTTACCTACGAGCAGTACTTC

V: TRBV20-1
D: NA
size: NA
J: TRBJ2-3
CDR3: CSAGRDTQYF
DNA: TGCAGTGCTGGCAGAGATACGCAGTATTTT

V: TRBV5-4
D: TRBD2
size: NA
J: TRBJ2-7
CDR3: CASSSGLAGVYEQYF
DNA: TGTGCCAGCAGCTCGGGACTAGCGGGAGTCTACGAGCAGTACTTC

V: TRBV7-2
D: NA
size: NA
J: TRBJ1-5
CDR3: CASSVQNQPQHF
DNA: TGTGCCAGCAGCGTACAGAATCAGCCCCAGCATTTT

V: TRBV5-6
D: NA
size: NA
J: TRBJ1-1
CDR3: CASSFGNGAEAFF
DNA: TGTGCCAGCAGCTTCGGGAACGGAGCTGAAGCTTTCTTT